This T cell receptor beta chain appears in the sequencing data of a study of OX40 agonist ivuxolimab in advanced cancers. Whole-study results and caveats: Dose levels from 0.1 to 3.0 mg/kg saw CD4+ and CD8+ blood T cells expand clonally by week 6.

Details on this clone: Antigen unknown.

Patients with autoimmune history or systemic immunosuppression were excluded. Using immunoSEQ multiplex PCR, the repertoire was profiled, and TCRdb retains in-frame clones only, with some absent. The table has 30,000 to 45,000 clones, roughly 91% seen once. The trim removed 4 bases at V and 5 bases at J, leaving 7 bases unmatched. The CDR3 covers 15 residues. CDR1 and CDR2 (germline): LGHNA, YSLEER. The V gene is TRBV4-3, the J gene TRBJ2-2; 7 nucleotides align to TRBD1. This specimen was CD4+ or CD8+ T cells sorted from blood, taken in a trial of the OX40 agonist ivuxolimab. This TCR was sampled from an adult with an advanced solid tumor such as melanoma, head and neck, liver or kidney cancer. The CDR3 DNA sequence: TGCGCCAGCAGCCCCACAGGGGATGGAACCGGGGAGCTGTTTTTT. It encodes CASSPTGDGTGELFF.